This T cell receptor (beta chain) originates from a study of human T cells and chemical hapten exposure. Study summary: Patients got weekly scalp diphenylcyclopropenone doses over the approximately 24-week study.

Germline values: CDR1 WSHSY, CDR2 SAAADI. CDR3 length: 18 residues. Germline trimming cut 3 bases from V and 0 bases from J; bases unmatched to any gene: 8. With respect to this clonotype: Its target is not known.

TCRdb analysed the RACE reads with MiXCR anew, one entry per CDR3 protein. The table shows about 380,000 distinct CDR3 sequences, with roughly 4.6% occurring only once. General study findings and limits: Positively correlated with patch test score were the counts of PT1 expanded TCRs. Alopecia affected the donors, so their immune response may differ from healthy people's.

Time point: pre-sensitization, week 0. Treatment specified: therapeutic diphenylcyclopropenone sensitization with weekly scalp DPC. The rearrangement uses TRBV10-2 and TRBJ2-6, with 7 positions matching TRBD1. Source: whole blood, taken in connection with sensitization to the hapten diphenylcyclopropenone (DPC). This clonotype was sampled from a woman between 50 and 59 years old with alopecia areata. Some clones in this sample may be carry-over from other donors' samples. Written as DNA, the CDR3 is TGCGCCAGCAGTGATTCCGGGACAGATTTCTCTGGGGCCAACGTCCTGACTTTC. Its translation: CASSDSGTDFSGANVLTF.